Listed below are T cell receptor beta chains from one sample, sequenced in a study of cytomegalovirus exposure and HLA in healthy donors. The assay was immunoSEQ multiplex PCR, and TCRdb's table has in-frame clones only and misses some. Of fewer than 150,000 clones detected, 80% appear once; the ten largest clones hold about 2.2%. The sample was PBMCs. These receptors came from a man younger than 45 in good health and CMV-seronegative. The CDR3 runs from the conserved cysteine through the conserved F or W. The order of the fields is V gene, J gene, D gene, clone size, CDR3 protein, CDR3 DNA. D genes are given only for firm matches. Clone size is stated in some rows and not others, as once, few, many or a class when expanded.

TRBV6-6,TRBJ2-7,TRBD1,.,CASGDSIYEQYF,TGTGCCAGCGGGGACAGCATCTACGAGCAGTACTTC
TRBV6-6,TRBJ1-3,.,.,CATLGGAGNTIYF,TGTGCCACCCTAGGGGGGGCTGGAAACACCATATATTTT
TRBV9,TRBJ2-2,TRBD2,.,CASSSHPGGANTGELFF,TGTGCCAGCAGCTCGCACCCGGGGGGTGCGAACACCGGGGAGCTGTTTTTT
TRBV11-2,TRBJ2-7,TRBD2,once,CASSPGTSDKQYF,TGTGCCAGCAGCCCCGGGACTAGCGATAAGCAGTACTTC
TRBV2,TRBJ1-5,.,few,CASSGMTDSNQPQHF,TGTGCCAGCAGTGGGATGACAGATAGCAATCAGCCCCAGCATTTT
TRBV27,TRBJ2-7,TRBD1,.,CASSQWDSSYEQYF,TGTGCCAGCAGCCAATGGGACAGCTCCTACGAGCAGTACTTC
TRBV11-2,TRBJ1-1,.,once,CASSASREDTEAFF,TGTGCCAGCAGCGCCAGCAGGGAAGACACTGAAGCTTTCTTT
TRBV6-5,TRBJ2-7,.,once,CASSYTERPYEQYF,TGTGCCAGCAGTTACACAGAAAGACCCTACGAGCAGTACTTC
TRBV5-8,TRBJ1-2,.,once,CASSLETGNYGYTF,TGTGCCAGCAGCTTGGAAACGGGGAACTATGGCTACACCTTC
TRBV6-1,TRBJ2-1,TRBD2,few,CASSLGGAGNEQFF,TGTGCCAGCAGTCTCGGGGGGGCGGGCAATGAGCAGTTCTTC
TRBV10-2,TRBJ2-1,.,.,CASSESSEQFF,TGCGCCAGCAGTGAGTCGAGTGAGCAGTTCTTC
TRBV27,TRBJ2-7,TRBD1,.,CASTLTGTGTYEQYF,TGTGCCAGCACCCTAACCGGGACAGGGACTTACGAGCAGTACTTC
TRBV6-5,TRBJ2-1,TRBD1,.,CASTDAGGHNEQFF,TGTGCCAGCACAGACGCAGGGGGACACAATGAGCAGTTCTTC
TRBV5-1,TRBJ1-4,.,.,CASSLTGRNEKLFF,TGCGCCAGCAGCTTGACAGGGCGTAATGAAAAACTGTTTTTT
TRBV5-6,TRBJ1-6,.,.,CASNLKAGVGSYNSPLHF,TGTGCCAGCAACCTAAAGGCAGGGGTTGGCTCCTATAATTCACCCCTCCACTTT
TRBV2,TRBJ1-2,.,.,CASSEVQGTRRYTF,TGTGCCAGCAGTGAAGTCCAGGGCACCCGTCGCTACACCTTC
TRBV7-9,TRBJ2-7,TRBD1,.,CASSLAYRGLYEQYF,TGTGCCAGCAGCTTAGCGTACAGGGGCCTCTACGAGCAGTACTTC
TRBV7-9,TRBJ2-5,.,.,CASSPFDSVQETQYF,TGTGCCAGCAGCCCCTTTGACAGCGTACAAGAGACCCAGTACTTC
TRBV10-3,TRBJ1-2,TRBD1,.,CAMGGDRYYGYTF,TGTGCCATGGGTGGGGACAGGTATTATGGCTACACCTTC
TRBV6-5,TRBJ2-1,.,.,CASSFLSRASYNEQFF,TGTGCCAGCAGTTTTCTCAGCAGGGCTTCCTACAATGAGCAGTTCTTC
TRBV10-3,TRBJ1-1,.,.,CAISDPFGEGRTEAFF,TGTGCCATCAGTGACCCCTTTGGTGAGGGAAGAACTGAAGCTTTCTTT
TRBV6-5,TRBJ1-6,.,.,CASRKTGNNSPLHF,TGTGCCAGCAGGAAGACGGGGAATAATTCACCCCTCCACTTT
TRBV5-4,TRBJ2-7,TRBD2,.,CASSLVERGAYEQYF,TGTGCCAGCAGCTTGGTTGAGCGGGGGGCCTACGAGCAGTACTTC
TRBV5-6,TRBJ2-7,.,.,CASSLDPDSYEQYF,TGTGCCAGCAGCTTGGATCCTGATTCCTACGAGCAGTACTTC
TRBV6-5,TRBJ1-2,TRBD1,.,CASSYGQGPNYGYTF,TGTGCCAGCAGTTACGGACAGGGGCCTAACTATGGCTACACCTTC
TRBV27,TRBJ1-1,.,.,CASSLWGEMNTEAFF,TGTGCCAGCAGTTTATGGGGAGAAATGAACACTGAAGCTTTCTTT
TRBV7-3,TRBJ1-1,.,.,CASSLSQGRGGEAFF,TGTGCCAGCAGCTTAAGTCAAGGACGGGGGGGTGAGGCTTTCTTT
TRBV15,TRBJ2-6,TRBD2,few,CATSGGSSGANVLTF,TGTGCCACCTCGGGAGGGAGCTCTGGGGCCAACGTCCTGACTTTC
TRBV6-5,TRBJ2-7,.,.,CASARGYLTSYEQYF,TGTGCCAGCGCGCGAGGCTACCTAACGTCCTACGAGCAGTACTTC
TRBV7-2,TRBJ2-7,.,.,CASSLTVNYEQYF,TGTGCCAGCAGCTTAACGGTTAACTACGAGCAGTACTTC
TRBV6-5,TRBJ2-1,.,.,CASSSFGEQFF,TGTGCCAGCAGTAGCTTCGGGGAGCAGTTCTTC
TRBV28,TRBJ1-1,.,.,CASSFAGTPRNEAFF,TGTGCCAGCAGTTTCGCCGGGACACCTAGAAATGAAGCTTTCTTT
TRBV27,TRBJ1-2,.,few,CASSATGRGYTF,TGTGCCAGCAGTGCCACAGGGCGGGGCTACACCTTC
TRBV2,TRBJ2-3,TRBD1,once,CASSPPDRVGTDTQYF,TGTGCCAGCAGTCCGCCCGACAGGGTAGGCACAGATACGCAGTATTTT
TRBV6-1,TRBJ1-3,.,few,CASWPGNTIYF,TGTGCCAGCTGGCCTGGAAACACCATATATTTT